Below are 9 T cell receptor beta chains sequenced from a single sample in a study of cytomegalovirus exposure and HLA in healthy donors. The PCR employed 60 Vbeta primers together with 13 Jbeta primers. Clones were read by immunoSEQ multiplex PCR, and TCRdb kept only the in-frame ones, dropping some. This sample has roughly 100,000 clones, with 77% found just once. Sequenced: PBMCs. The receptors were sampled from a woman aged 40 to 49 in good health and CMV-seropositive.

The gene calls are TRBV18 and TRBJ2-7; D possibly corresponds to TRBD1 (5 bases). The CDR3 covers 14 residues. Germline V CDR1 and CDR2: KGHSH, LQKENI. V dropped 3 bases and J dropped 2 bases, with 11 bases sitting between them. CDR3 nucleotides: TGTGCCAGCTCACCCGCTAGGGGAACCTACGAGCAGTACTTC. Its translation: CASSPARGTYEQYF.

The chain couples TRBV27 to TRBJ1-5; 8 bases align to TRBD1. The germline gives CDR1 MNHEY, CDR2 SMNVEV (reference sequence). The CDR3 is made up of 15 amino acids. V lost 6 bases to trimming and J lost 2 bases; unmatched junction nucleotides: 6. Here the CDR3 DNA reads TGTGCCAGCAGCCTAGGACAGGGCGGCAATCAGCCCCAGCATTTT. It specifies CASSLGQGGNQPQHF.

The chain joins TRBV18 to TRBJ2-7; TRBD2 matches 8 bases. Per germline, CDR1 KGHSH and CDR2 LQKENI. CDR3 size: 14 residues. V was pared by 6 bases and J by 2 bases, with 6 bases of the junction left unmatched. CDR3 sequence (DNA): TGTGCCAGCTCCCCAGTAGCGGGAACCTACGAGCAGTACTTC. Amino acid sequence: CASSPVAGTYEQYF.

The chain uses TRBV18 and TRBJ2-7; 7 bases agree with TRBD1. The CDR3 is made up of 14 amino acids. Germline V gene sequence: CDR1 KGHSH, CDR2 LQKENI. After removal of 0 bases from V and 6 bases from J, the junction contained 5 bases not matched to a gene. CDR3 nucleotides: TGTGCCAGCTCACCACCGGAAACAGGGGTCGAGCAGTACTTC. It codes for CASSPPETGVEQYF.

This clone was seen more than once but under ten times. The chain recombines TRBV7-3 with TRBJ2-1; 8 bases line up with TRBD1. The V gene's germline CDR1 is SGHTA and CDR2 FQGTGA. J was trimmed by 8 bases and V by 2 bases; bases with no gene match: 5. This CDR3 region has 14 residues. The CDR3 sequence is CASSLFAGGDEQFF. In DNA, the CDR3 is TGTGCCAGCAGCTTATTCGCAGGGGGCGATGAGCAGTTCTTC.

The chain couples TRBV11-3 to TRBJ2-1; 11 nucleotides match TRBD2. The CDR3 runs 15 residues. Trimming took 5 bases from V and 11 from J; bases not matched to a gene: 11. The germline V gene has CDR1 SGHNT and CDR2 YENEEA. CDR3 region: CASSIGGGLAEKQFF. The CDR3 DNA sequence: TGTGCCAGCAGCATCGGGGGGGGACTAGCGGAGAAGCAGTTCTTC.

This chain's CDR3 is CASSLSRTGGEQYF. The CDR3 DNA sequence: TGTGCCAGCAGTTTATCTCGGACAGGGGGCGAGCAGTACTTC. The chain carries TRBV27 and TRBJ2-7; 10 bases align to TRBD1. The germline CDR1 and CDR2 sequences are MNHEY and SMNVEV (reference sequence). The junction had 2 bases not matched to a gene; V was cut back by 0 bases and J by 6 bases. This CDR3 is 14 amino acids long.

This clone has more than one count but fewer than ten. V is TRBV28 and J is TRBJ1-1; maybe TRBD1 (5 bases). Germline assignment: CDR1 MDHEN and CDR2 SYDVKM. V was trimmed by 10 bases and J by 4 bases, leaving 13 bases between them. This CDR3 is 12 amino acids long. CDR3 protein: CATYGALTEAFF. CDR3 bases: TGTGCCACCTATGGGGCTCTCACTGAAGCTTTCTTT.

The CDR3 sequence is CASSIIDRWGRDTEAFF. DNA for the CDR3: TGTGCCAGCAGTATTATTGACAGGTGGGGTAGGGACACTGAAGCTTTCTTT. This rearrangement joins TRBV2 to TRBJ1-1, with D possibly TRBD1 on 6 matching bases. The CDR3 is 17 residues long. Trimming shortened V by 5 bases and J by 3 bases, and 22 bases separated the two germline ends. Germline V lookup: CDR1 SNHLY, CDR2 FYNNEI.